This T cell receptor beta chain was retrieved from a study of blood T cell repertoires in COVID-19. Study-wide context: Samples came from the United States, Italy and Spain, spanning acute and convalescent COVID-19.

The germline V gene encodes CDR1 MNHEY and CDR2 SMNVEV (reference sequence). Unmatched junction bases numbered 7, after V lost 3 bases and J lost 4 bases. This CDR3 is 15 amino acids long. Clones were sequenced by immunoSEQ multiplex PCR, and TCRdb holds only the in-frame ones, with some missing. The sample includes some 350,000 clones, nearly 90% of them seen just once. The chain links TRBV27 to TRBJ2-3; 7 positions agree with TRBD2. The material sequenced was peripheral blood. This TCR derives from a man aged 18 to 29 with active or convalescent COVID-19. The CDR3 region has the DNA TGTGCCAGCAGTTTTGCGGGAGTGGGGGCAGATACGCAGTATTTT. As protein: CASSFAGVGADTQYF.